This is a list of T cell receptor beta chains from one sample in a study of CD8 T cells in Susac syndrome. TCRdb re-called the immunoSEQ multiplex PCR reads through MiXCR, storing one row per CDR3 protein. The repertoire holds some 300,000 distinct CDR3 sequences, with about 89% as singletons. Sequences were obtained from CD8+ T cells from PBMCs. The receptors stem from a human donor with multiple sclerosis. Each CDR3 is given with its conserved first and last residue.

v_gene	j_gene	CDR3aa
TRBV4-1	TRBJ2-5	CASSQVIGETQYF
TRBV13	TRBJ2-7	CASSPGRGLDEQYF
TRBV2	TRBJ2-2	CASTYSTGELFF
TRBV4-1	TRBJ2-1	CASSLGLEMSEQFF
TRBV14	TRBJ1-6	CASSQEYHLNSPLHF
TRBV20-1	TRBJ1-2	CSARDQGASYGYTF
TRBV24-1	TRBJ2-7	CATSDAGTSGTFVHEQYF
TRBV28	TRBJ1-6	CASRPDRANSPLHF
TRBV30	TRBJ1-4	CAWSDGGEYNEKLFF
TRBV28	TRBJ1-4	CASSLMLGNEKLFF
TRBV19	TRBJ1-2	CASEQENYGYTF
TRBV6-2/TRBV6-3	TRBJ2-7	CASSYSIPGYYEQYF
TRBV4-3	TRBJ2-5	CASSQDPTREETQYF
TRBV29-1	TRBJ2-1	CSVEYREWYNEQFF
TRBV30	TRBJ2-7	CAWSTPGQYEQYF
TRBV9	TRBJ1-4	CASSPSTGGGEKLFF
TRBV12-3/TRBV12-4	TRBJ2-3	CASSPTHTQYF
TRBV9	TRBJ2-1	CASTPGTEYNEQFF
TRBV5-1	TRBJ2-1	CASSLELSPYNEQFF
TRBV4-2	TRBJ2-3	CASSQARLAGEGTDTQYF
TRBV7-9	TRBJ2-7	CASSPGPVYEQYF
TRBV20-1	TRBJ2-1	CSARVGDRDYNEQFF
TRBV28	TRBJ2-7	CASSYQYEQYF
TRBV5-1	TRBJ2-1	CASSLAGPAANEQFF
TRBV28	TRBJ1-5	CASKEPGQRNSNQPQHF
TRBV30	TRBJ1-1	CAWSVGGNTEAFF
TRBV28	TRBJ2-1	CASSFGAGKYSYNEQFF
TRBV11-3	TRBJ2-1	CASSYTQSEQFF
TRBV20-1	TRBJ2-5	CSARDPGFGTQYF
TRBV9	TRBJ2-1	CASSVESQRGNEQFF
TRBV25-1	TRBJ1-1	CASSGWGSGQGKNTEAFF
TRBV7-3	TRBJ2-1	CASSPGGFTYNEQFF
TRBV20-1	TRBJ2-7	CSARAGLAGYYEQYF
TRBV20-1	TRBJ2-5	CSAREHSGRFQETQYF
TRBV9	TRBJ2-5	CASTTSDLGETQYF
TRBV7-8	TRBJ1-1	CASSLALRGGLNTEAFF
TRBV4-3	TRBJ2-5	CASSQEKGTSGGAWETQYF
TRBV4-3	TRBJ2-7	CASSQDRWGGEQYF
TRBV6-2/TRBV6-3	TRBJ1-4	CASSRGGEKLFF
TRBV4-3	TRBJ2-5	CASSLLTSHLTYIFQETQYF
TRBV5-1	TRBJ2-5	CASSLGQGFRETQYF
TRBV19	TRBJ2-5	CASSMGLSGGALETQYF
TRBV27	TRBJ2-3	CASSPRTGRDVDTQYF
TRBV7-9	TRBJ2-4	CASSPSGVAGAKNIQYF
TRBV27	TRBJ2-7	CASSFGTKAYEQYF
TRBV20-1	TRBJ1-1	CSARDHRTTEAFF
TRBV6-4	TRBJ2-3	CASSRDDAQDTQYF
TRBV6-2/TRBV6-3	TRBJ2-7	CASSDPGTGRALPTLEQYF
TRBV28	TRBJ2-2	CASSYRTGHGELFF
TRBV2	TRBJ2-3	CASSEVIGTASTDTQYF
TRBV23-1	TRBJ1-4	CASSQRGAYNEKLFF
TRBV5-1	TRBJ1-1	CASSSSGGTEAFF